The TCR beta chain described here comes from a study of radiotherapy plus CTLA-4 blockade in lung cancer (dated by TCRdb to 2017 to 2018). Study-wide context: Objective responses were observed in 18% of enrolled patients, and disease control was achieved in 31%. Broader findings and caveats from the paper: TCR clones derived from tumors expanded in peripheral blood after treatment with radiotherapy and ipilimumab. Increased serum interferon-beta after radiation, together with early dynamic changes in blood T cell clones, were reported to be the strongest predictors of response.

The cysteine opens and the phenylalanine closes a CDR3 of 15 amino acids. Just CDR3 DNA is preserved here, 45 bases in frame from base 1. CDR1 MGHRA and CDR2 YSYEKL are derived from the germline V gene. At the junction V is shortened by 0 bases and J by 2 bases, with 8 bases in between. In this study, focal radiation therapy paired with CTLA-4 blockade (ipilimumab) was tested in patients who had chemo-refractory metastatic non-small-cell lung cancer. Preparation of the library involved the immunoSEQ multiplex PCR assay. As stored in TCRdb, this immuneACCESS dataset retains in-frame rearrangements with V and J assigned. A fraction of the clones does not appear; measured against another copy, unresolved V genes explain less than half of the discrepancy, and the remainder lacks a known reason. Counted in this sample were about 60,000 clones; around four fifths of them appeared once. The ten largest clones capture less than 5% of the sample.

As concerns this clone: Its antigen remains undetermined. Base qualities are not at hand, and no much larger clone is one base apart.

This sequence uses TRBV4-1 and TRBJ1-3; no D gene can be assigned with confidence. This sequence was found in a human donor with non-small cell lung cancer who had a partial response to radiotherapy plus ipilimumab. Sequencing was performed on peripheral blood, taken from a patient treated with radiotherapy plus ipilimumab. DNA sequence: TGCGCCAGCAGCCAAGAACGGGGAGCTGGAAACACCATATATTTT. It codes for CASSQERGAGNTIYF.